Reported below is one T cell receptor (beta chain). V lost 2 bases, J lost 5 bases, and 4 bases lay in between. The CDR3 consists of 11 residues. Per the germline V gene, CDR1 is SQVTM and CDR2 is ANQGSEA. Produced via immunoSEQ multiplex PCR; TCRdb's table is partial and in-frame only. This sample yields 45,000 to 60,000 clones, of which 94% are seen a single time; less than 4% belongs to the top ten. This entry belongs to a study of control samples from healthy donors and cancer patients. The sample consisted of blood. The gene calls are TRBV29-1 and TRBJ2-1; D is uncertain. This receptor was obtained from a man aged 25-45 years in good health. Here the CDR3 reads CSVERDNEQFF. The CDR3 DNA reads TGCAGCGTTGAACGGGACAATGAGCAGTTCTTC.